What follows are 9 T cell receptor beta chains derived from one specimen sequenced in a study of cytomegalovirus exposure and HLA in healthy donors. PCR was performed using 60 Vbeta and 13 Jbeta primers. The repertoire was sequenced with immunoSEQ multiplex PCR; TCRdb's copy has only in-frame clones and lacks some. The table includes 200,000 to 250,000 clones, roughly 80% detected once. Sequences were obtained from PBMCs. These receptors all come from a man aged 25 to 45 in good health and CMV-seronegative.

The chain employs TRBV5-1 and TRBJ1-6, with unresolved D. From germline, CDR1 is SGHRS and CDR2 YFSETQ. Trimming took 0 bases from V and 2 from J, leaving 15 bases between them. The CDR3 sequence is 18 residues long. CDR3 nucleotides: TGCGCCAGCAGCTTGGGGATGGCAGGCCTTACCTATAATTCACCCCTCCACTTT. This sequence encodes CASSLGMAGLTYNSPLHF. Drawing the rest from reference TRBV5-1 and TRBJ1-6, the complete variable domain is KAGVTQTPRYLIKTRGQQVTLSCSPISGHRSVSWYQQTPGQGLQFLFEYFSETQRNKGNFPGRFSGRQFSNSRSEMNVSTLELGDSALYLCASSLGMAGLTYNSPLHFGNGTRLTVT.

The chain employs TRBV5-1 and TRBJ2-7; TRBD1 aligns across 8 bases. Germline CDR1 SGHRS, CDR2 YFSETQ. The CDR3 contains 15 residues. Trimming removed 2 bases from V and 2 bases from J; junction bases left unmatched: 6. The CDR3 coding sequence is TGCGCCAGCAGCTTCGGACAGGGTTCGACCTACGAGCAGTACTTC. Translated: CASSFGQGSTYEQYF.

The J gene is TRBJ2-2, the V gene TRBV28; TRBD2 matches 8 bases. The CDR3 loop spans 15 amino acids. The germline V gene has CDR1 MDHEN and CDR2 SYDVKM. V dropped 5 bases and J dropped 4; count of bases not matched to a gene: 6. CDR3 in amino acids: CASSGAGGVTGELFF. CDR3 DNA sequence: TGTGCCAGCAGTGGTGCGGGGGGAGTCACCGGGGAGCTGTTTTTT.

This chain uses TRBV4-3 with TRBJ2-5; tentative D call: TRBD2 (6 bases). Germline V gene data show CDR1 as LGHNA and CDR2 as YSLEER. This CDR3 comprises 15 residues. V was shortened by 2 bases and J by 5 bases, with 15 bases between the two germline ends. This chain's CDR3 is CASSQSGGVGETQYF. The DNA for the CDR3 is TGCGCCAGCAGCCAAAGTGGCGGGGTCGGCGAGACCCAGTACTTC.

This clone was counted a few times. The chain's CDR3 is CASSIDGGISTDTQYF. CDR3 nucleotides: TGTGCCAGTAGTATAGACGGCGGGATAAGCACAGATACGCAGTATTTT. V is TRBV19 and J is TRBJ2-3; possible D gene TRBD2, 6 bases. The V and J ends lost 0 bases and 0 bases respectively, with 10 bases between them. The CDR3 consists of 16 residues. Germline loops: CDR1 LNHDA, CDR2 SQIVND (reference sequence).

CDR3 sequence: CASSESSGAQPQHF. CDR3 coding DNA: TGCGCCAGCAGTGAGTCATCAGGGGCACAGCCCCAGCATTTT. The chain joins TRBV10-2 to TRBJ1-5, with D tentatively TRBD1 (6 bases). CDR1 WSHSY and CDR2 SAAADI come from the germline V gene. The CDR3 totals 14 residues. The V gene lost 0 bases and the J gene lost 7 bases, with 10 bases spanning the gap.

V is TRBV28 and J is TRBJ2-3; TRBD2 matches 11 bases. The ends lost 6 bases at V and 3 bases at J; junction bases unmatched: 8. CDR3 size: 16 residues. Looked up from germline, CDR1 is MDHEN and CDR2 is SYDVKM. The DNA of the CDR3 is TGTGCCAGCAGCCGATATAGCGGGGGGGCGACAGATACGCAGTATTTT. As protein: CASSRYSGGATDTQYF. The variable domain in full, completed from reference TRBV28 and TRBJ2-3, reads DVKVTQSSRYLVKRTGEKVFLECVQDMDHENMFWYRQDPGLGLRLIYFSYDVKMKEKGDIPEGYSVSREKKERFSLILESASTNQTSMYLCASSRYSGGATDTQYFGPGTRLTVL.

J is TRBJ2-5 and V is TRBV19, with 9 bases aligning to TRBD1. The J call may be faulty, since TRBJ2-7 better matches the DNA end. The CDR3 length is 14 residues. The germline V gene has CDR1 LNHDA and CDR2 SQIVND (reference sequence). The CDR3 DNA sequence: TGTGCCAGTAGTTTACAGGGGGCTGCGTACGAGCAGTACTTC. It is translated as CASSLQGAAYEQYF.

This chain joins TRBV19 and TRBJ1-1; TRBD1 aligns across 7 bases. Germline trimming cut 3 bases from V and 6 bases from J; bases unmatched to any gene: 16. Germline V gene data show CDR1 as LNHDA and CDR2 as SQIVND (reference sequence). The CDR3 has 17 residues. CDR3 residues: CASSMPGIRQGTAEAFF. The CDR3 DNA reads TGTGCCAGTAGTATGCCTGGGATTCGACAGGGTACGGCTGAAGCTTTCTTT.